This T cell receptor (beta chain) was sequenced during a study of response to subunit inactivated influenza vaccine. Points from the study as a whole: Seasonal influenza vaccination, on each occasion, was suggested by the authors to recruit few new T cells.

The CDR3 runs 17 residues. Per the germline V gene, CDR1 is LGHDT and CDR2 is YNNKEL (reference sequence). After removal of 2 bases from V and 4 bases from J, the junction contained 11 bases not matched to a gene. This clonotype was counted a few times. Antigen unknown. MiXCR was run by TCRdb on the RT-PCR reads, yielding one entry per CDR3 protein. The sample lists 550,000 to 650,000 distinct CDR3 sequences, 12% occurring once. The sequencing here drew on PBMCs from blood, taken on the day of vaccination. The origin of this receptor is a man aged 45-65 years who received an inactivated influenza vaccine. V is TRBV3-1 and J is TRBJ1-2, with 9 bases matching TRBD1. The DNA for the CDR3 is TGTGCCAGCAGCCAAACCTTGCAACAGGGGGCGTTCTATGGCTACACCTTC. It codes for CASSQTLQQGAFYGYTF. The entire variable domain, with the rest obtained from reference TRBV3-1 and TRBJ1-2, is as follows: DTAVSQTPKYLVTQMGNDKSIKCEQNLGHDTMYWYKQDSKKFLKIMFSYNNKELIINETVPNRFSPKSPDKAHLNLHINSLELGDSAVYFCASSQTLQQGAFYGYTFGSGTRLTVV.